The 29 T cell receptor beta chains below all came from one sample that was sequenced in a study of T cells in Graves' hyperthyroidism and ophthalmopathy. The CDR3 regions of TCR beta were amplified from RNA transcripts. HTBI primers were used for first-round RT-PCR of the TCR CDR3. TCRdb used MiXCR to reprocess the multiplex PCR reads, holding one entry per CDR3 protein. The table lists roughly 800,000 distinct CDR3 sequences, around 39% of them singletons. Sequencing used blood. These receptor sequences come from a young man with Graves' hyperthyroidism.

This rearrangement joins TRBV2 to TRBJ1-5; 8 positions agree with TRBD1. This CDR3 is 13 amino acids long. Germline CDR1 and CDR2: SNHLY and FYNNEI. V lost 7 bases to trimming and J lost 6 bases; unmatched junction nucleotides: 5. CDR3: CASKGQGAQPQHF. The DNA for the CDR3 is TGTGCCAGCAAGGGCCAGGGGGCTCAGCCCCAGCATTTT.

This clonotype turned up a few times. The V and J genes are TRBV14 and TRBJ2-7; 8 positions agree with TRBD2. The ends lost 7 bases at V and 0 bases at J; junction bases unmatched: 2. Germline CDR1 and CDR2: SGHDN and FVKESK. The length of the CDR3 is 13 residues. Written as DNA, the CDR3 is TGTGCCAGCAAGAGCGGGAGCTCCTACGAGCAGTACTTC. It translates to CASKSGSSYEQYF. Complete variable domain (other parts from reference TRBV14 and TRBJ2-7): EAGVTQFPSHSVIEKGQTVTLRCDPISGHDNLYWYRRVMGKEIKFLLHFVKESKQDESGMPNNRFLAERTGGTYSTLKVQPAELEDSGVYFCASKSGSSYEQYFGPGTRLTVT.

This clonotype was seen repeatedly, ten times or more. The J gene is TRBJ2-7, the V gene TRBV29-1, with D unresolved. The length of the CDR3 is 14 residues. CDR1 SQVTM and CDR2 ANQGSEA come from the germline V gene. Trimming removed 6 bases at V and 5 bases at J, with 20 bases between. CDR3 protein: CSVAGIGSRDEQYF. Written as DNA, the CDR3 is TGCAGCGTCGCTGGTATTGGAAGTCGGGACGAGCAGTACTTC.

As regards this clonotype: This may be a read error, as it is one base from a much larger clone. The V call is TRBV10-3, the J call TRBJ2-7; 15 positions agree with TRBD2. The V segment lost 2 bases and the J segment 5 bases; nucleotides outside the gene matches: 4. CDR3 length equals 16 residues. Germline CDR1 reads ENHRY; CDR2 reads SYGVKD. The CDR3 DNA follows: TGTGCCATCAGTGAGGTCGGGACTAGCGGGAGGCACGAGCAGTACTTC. Protein: CAISEVGTSGRHEQYF.

This rearrangement joins TRBV12-3 or TRBV12-4 to TRBJ1-3; D possibly corresponds to TRBD1 (5 bases). The CDR3 extends over 16 amino acids. The germline V and J ends were trimmed by 6 bases and 8 bases, with 23 bases remaining between them. This CDR3 reads CASRPPAGTYGYTIYF. CDR3 nucleotides: TGTGCCAGCAGGCCCCCCGCGGGGACGTATGGCTACACCATATATTTT.

Details on this clonotype: A clone one base away is much larger, so this may be a read error. This rearrangement joins TRBV15 to TRBJ2-7; a possible D gene is TRBD2 (5 bases). The ends were cut back, 1 base at V and 4 bases at J, with 17 bases in the middle. CDR3 size: 16 residues. CDR1 is LNHNV and CDR2 is YYDKDF in the germline V gene (reference sequence). The DNA of the CDR3 is TGTGCCACCAGCAGAGGTGAGGGCTCCTACCTTTACGAGCAGTACTTC. Translated, it gives CATSRGEGSYLYEQYF.

This clonotype came up many times. The rearrangement joins TRBV29-1 to TRBJ1-2; D unclear. From germline, CDR1 is SQVTM and CDR2 ANQGSEA. Trimming took 6 bases from V and 3 from J, leaving 26 bases between them. The CDR3 length is 17 residues. The CDR3 DNA follows: TGCAGCGTGTCCTCCGTTGGAGGGATGGGTTTTGACTATGGCTACACCTTC. Translating it yields CSVSSVGGMGFDYGYTF.

This clonotype turned up a few times. V gene TRBV9 combines with J gene TRBJ2-7; D is ambiguous. Germline loops: CDR1 SGDLS, CDR2 YYNGEE. V was shortened by 0 bases and J by 3 bases, with 13 bases between the two germline ends. This CDR3 has 15 residues. The CDR3 coding sequence is TGTGCCAGCAGCGTAGAACCCACGTGGGGCTACGAGCAGTACTTC. Translating gives CASSVEPTWGYEQYF.

This clonotype was found many times. This chain uses TRBV10-3 with TRBJ2-7; possibly TRBD1 for D (5 bases). Germline lookup yields CDR1 ENHRY and CDR2 SYGVKD. This CDR3 has 16 residues. The V and J ends lost 0 bases and 8 bases respectively, with 20 bases between them. The CDR3 reads CAISESSGAINGKQYF. The CDR3 DNA sequence: TGTGCCATCAGTGAGTCGTCTGGGGCGATCAATGGCAAGCAGTACTTC.

This clonotype appeared many times. The gene calls are TRBV12-3 or TRBV12-4 and TRBJ1-5, with D possibly matching TRBD1 (6 bases). This CDR3 spans 17 amino acids. The germline V and J ends were trimmed by 3 bases and 2 bases, with 17 bases remaining between them. CDR3 residues: CASSLGSGGSGNQPQHF. The CDR3 bases are TGTGCCAGCAGTTTGGGGTCGGGGGGCTCGGGCAATCAGCCCCAGCATTTT.

The genes are TRBV7-3 and TRBJ2-3; D is possibly TRBD1 (6 bases). Trimming cost V 2 bases and J 4 bases, with 10 bases left between them. This CDR3 contains 14 residues. Germline loops: CDR1 SGHTA, CDR2 FQGTGA. The CDR3 region is CASSLQGRADTQYF. In DNA form, the CDR3 reads TGTGCCAGCAGCTTACAGGGGCGGGCAGATACGCAGTATTTT. The variable domain in full, completed from reference TRBV7-3 and TRBJ2-3, reads GAGVSQTPSNKVTEKGKYVELRCDPISGHTALYWYRQSLGQGPEFLIYFQGTGAADDSGLPNDRFFAVRPEGSVSTLKIQRTERGDSAVYLCASSLQGRADTQYFGPGTRLTVL.

This clonotype was seen only a few times. The junction differs from germline at one of its ends, possibly a read error. The rearrangement joins TRBV7-2 to TRBJ2-5; D is uncertain. CDR1 and CDR2 (germline): SGHTA, FQGNSA. This CDR3 spans 15 amino acids. In DNA form, the CDR3 reads TGCGCCAGCAGCCAAGGCTCTGGGTTATCGGAGACCCAGTACTTC. The encoded protein is CASSQGSGLSETQYF.

The chain recombines TRBV7-9 with TRBJ2-5, with D possibly matching TRBD1 (6 bases). Trimming cost V 5 bases and J 2 bases, with 15 bases left between them. CDR3 length: 15 residues. The germline V gene encodes CDR1 SEHNR and CDR2 FQNEAQ (reference sequence). The CDR3 region has the DNA TGTGCCAGCAGCACCGGACAGACCGAACAAGAGACCCAGTACTTC. It translates to CASSTGQTEQETQYF.

This clonotype was seen only a few times. J is TRBJ2-7 and V is TRBV24-1; 10 positions agree with TRBD1. CDR1 is KGHDR, CDR2 SFDVKD, per germline. The CDR3 extends over 13 amino acids. V was pared by 9 bases and J by 7 bases, with 8 bases of the junction left unmatched. In DNA form, the CDR3 reads TGTGCCACCCGGGACAGGGGCCAGAATGAGCAGTACTTC. Translated, it gives CATRDRGQNEQYF.

This chain connects TRBV14 to TRBJ1-2; possible D gene TRBD1, 5 bases. The CDR3 has 13 residues. Germline V gene sequence: CDR1 SGHDN, CDR2 FVKESK. Trimming took 4 bases from V and 7 from J, leaving 13 bases between them. The CDR3 loop is CASSPVGVGGYTF. The CDR3 DNA follows: TGTGCCAGCAGCCCTGTGGGGGTTGGTGGCTACACCTTC. Complete variable domain (other parts from reference TRBV14 and TRBJ1-2): EAGVTQFPSHSVIEKGQTVTLRCDPISGHDNLYWYRRVMGKEIKFLLHFVKESKQDESGMPNNRFLAERTGGTYSTLKVQPAELEDSGVYFCASSPVGVGGYTFGSGTRLTVV.

This clonotype appeared many times. V and J are TRBV20-1 and TRBJ2-7, with a weak D call TRBD2 (7 bases). V was clipped by 6 bases and J by 6 bases, with 21 bases between them. In germline, CDR1 is DFQATT, CDR2 SNEGSKA (reference sequence). The CDR3 has 14 amino acids. As DNA, the CDR3 is TGCAGTGCCGAAAGACGGGGGGCCAAGAGCGAGCAGTACTTC. It specifies CSAERRGAKSEQYF.

The V gene is TRBV7-9, the J gene TRBJ2-5; TRBD1 or TRBD2 may be the D gene (5 bases each). Germline V gene sequence: CDR1 SEHNR, CDR2 FQNEAQ (reference sequence). The CDR3 totals 15 residues. V was cut by 5 bases and J by 3 bases, with 16 bases left in between. The CDR3 region has the DNA TGTGCCAGCAGCCAGGGCCTTTGGGGGAAAGAGACCCAGTACTTC. It is translated as CASSQGLWGKETQYF.

The rearrangement links TRBV13 to TRBJ2-7; perhaps D is TRBD1 or TRBD2 (6 bases each). With 5 bases removed from V and 6 bases from J, the gap between germline ends came to 20 bases. Per germline, CDR1 PRHDT and CDR2 FYEKMQ (reference sequence). The CDR3 extends over 15 amino acids. The CDR3 spells CASSQRGDGRTEQYF. The DNA of the CDR3 is TGTGCCAGCAGCCAGAGGGGGGACGGACGGACCGAGCAGTACTTC.

The chain employs TRBV11-1 and TRBJ2-7, with 7 bases that match TRBD2. The ends lost 6 bases at V and 5 bases at J; junction bases unmatched: 7. Germline V lookup: CDR1 SGHAT, CDR2 FQDESV (reference sequence). This CDR3 is 13 amino acids long. The CDR3 reads CASRGGTTDEQYF. CDR3 coding DNA: TGTGCCAGCAGGGGGGGGACGACTGACGAGCAGTACTTC. The whole variable domain, filled in from reference TRBV11-1 and TRBJ2-7, reads EAEVAQSPRYKITEKSQAVAFWCDPISGHATLYWYRQILGQGPELLVQFQDESVVDDSQLPKDRFSAERLKGVDSTLKIQPAELGDSAMYLCASRGGTTDEQYFGPGTRLTVT.

This clonotype has only a few counts. This chain links TRBV7-2 with TRBJ2-7, with D perhaps matching TRBD1 (5 bases). The germline V and J ends were trimmed by 5 bases and 4 bases, with 15 bases remaining between them. The CDR3 is made up of 14 amino acids. Germline CDR1 is SGHTA and CDR2 is FQGNSA. This CDR3 is CASSPGSSAYEQYF. CDR3 sequence (DNA): TGTGCCAGCAGCCCAGGGTCTTCAGCATACGAGCAGTACTTC.

The chain employs TRBV5-8 and TRBJ1-4; D is uncertain. CDR3 size: 14 residues. V lost 5 bases, J lost 7 bases, and 15 bases lay in between. Germline V gene lookup returns CDR1 SGHTS and CDR2 YDEGEE. The CDR3 bases are TGTGCCAGCAGGACCCGGAGGGTCGGTGAAAAACTGTTTTTT. It translates to CASRTRRVGEKLFF.

This clonotype was counted many times. The chain recombines TRBV5-1 with TRBJ1-6; D possibly corresponds to TRBD1 (5 bases). CDR1 SGHRS and CDR2 YFSETQ come from the germline V gene. The CDR3 spans 14 residues. With 0 bases removed from V and 6 bases from J, the gap between germline ends came to 7 bases. Here the CDR3 reads CASSLETANSPLHF. The CDR3 region has the DNA TGCGCCAGCAGCTTGGAGACAGCTAATTCACCCCTCCACTTT.

On this clonotype itself: Being one base from a much bigger clone, this may be a read error. The chain couples TRBV7-2 to TRBJ2-6; D is perhaps TRBD2 (5 bases). The CDR3 length is 12 residues. Germline lookup yields CDR1 SGHTA and CDR2 FQGNSA. The V and J ends lost 3 bases and 8 bases respectively, with 5 bases between them. The CDR3 DNA sequence: TGTGCCAGCAGCTTCGGGACCAACGTCCTGACTTTC. Translation gives CASSFGTNVLTF. The whole variable domain, filled in from reference TRBV7-2 and TRBJ2-6, reads GAGVSQSPSNKVTEKGKDVELRCDPISGHTALYWYRQSLGQGLEFLIYFQGNSAPDKSGLPSDRFSAERTGGSVSTLTIQRTQQEDSAVYLCASSFGTNVLTFGAGSRLTVL.

Notes on this clonotype: The junction shows a germline mismatch at one end, possibly a read error. CDR3 residues: CAGSFGGDGTEAFF. The CDR3 nucleotides are TGTGCCGGCAGCTTTGGGGGGGACGGCACTGAAGCTTTCTTT. The chain has TRBV7-8 and TRBJ1-1, with a tentative D call TRBD1 (5 bases). CDR1 and CDR2 (germline): SGHVS, FQNEAQ. CDR3 length equals 14 residues.

The chain joins TRBV2 to TRBJ1-1, with D maybe TRBD1 (5 bases). The CDR3 loop spans 17 amino acids. Germline CDR1 and CDR2: SNHLY and FYNNEI. V lost 3 bases and J 1 base, leaving 18 bases between the germline ends. The CDR3, as DNA: TGTGCCAGCAGTGACGACCTAAGGGACCACTGGAACACTGAAGCTTTCTTT. Its translation: CASSDDLRDHWNTEAFF.

The rearrangement uses TRBV5-6 and TRBJ2-2; TRBD2 aligns across 10 bases. J was trimmed by 0 bases and V by 2 bases; bases with no gene match: 7. Germline values: CDR1 SGHDT, CDR2 YYEEEE. The CDR3 is made up of 18 amino acids. As DNA, the CDR3 is TGTGCCAGCAGCTTCGGGGCTAGCGGGGGTTCGAACACCGGGGAGCTGTTTTTT. Amino acid sequence: CASSFGASGGSNTGELFF.

This clonotype was seen a few times. J is TRBJ2-7 and V is TRBV7-9; 9 nucleotides agree with TRBD2. CDR1 and CDR2 (germline): SEHNR, FQNEAQ (reference sequence). J lost 3 bases, V lost 11 bases, and 14 bases had no gene match. This CDR3 contains 15 residues. The CDR3 here is CARRSGSGTRYEQYF. CDR3 coding DNA: TGTGCCCGCCGTAGCGGGAGTGGAACCCGCTACGAGCAGTACTTC.

There are many counts of this clonotype. The chain employs TRBV15 and TRBJ2-7, with D perhaps matching TRBD1 (6 bases). The V gene lost 1 base and the J gene lost 2 bases, with 6 bases spanning the gap. The CDR3 sequence is 13 residues long. The germline CDR1 and CDR2 sequences are LNHNV and YYDKDF (reference sequence). CDR3 amino acids: CATSRGDTYEQYF. The CDR3 DNA follows: TGTGCCACCAGCAGAGGGGACACCTACGAGCAGTACTTC.

On this clonotype itself: Here the CDR3 omits its conserved ending phenylalanine or tryptophan, so a read error is the likely source. The chain joins TRBV7-9 to TRBJ2-5, with TRBD1 matching 7 bases. With V trimmed by 3 bases and J by 0 bases, 1 base remained unmatched. CDR3 length: 14 residues. CDR1 and CDR2 (germline): SEHNR, FQNEAQ (reference sequence). DNA for the CDR3: TGTGCCAGCAGCTTGACAGGGAACCAAGAGACCCAGTACTTA. Amino acids: CASSLTGNQETQYL.